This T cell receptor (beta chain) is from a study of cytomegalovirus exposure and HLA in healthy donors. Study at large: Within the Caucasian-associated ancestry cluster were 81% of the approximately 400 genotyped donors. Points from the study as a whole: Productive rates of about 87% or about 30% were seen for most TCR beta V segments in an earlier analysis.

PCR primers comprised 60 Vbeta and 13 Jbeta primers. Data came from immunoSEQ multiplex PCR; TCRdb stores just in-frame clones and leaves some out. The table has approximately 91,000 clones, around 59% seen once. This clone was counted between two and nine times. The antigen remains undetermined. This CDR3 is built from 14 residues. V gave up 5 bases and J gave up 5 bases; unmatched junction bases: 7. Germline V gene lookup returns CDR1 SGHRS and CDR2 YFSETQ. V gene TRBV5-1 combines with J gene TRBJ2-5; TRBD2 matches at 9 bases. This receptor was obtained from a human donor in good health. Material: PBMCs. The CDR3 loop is CASRGGGAGETQYF. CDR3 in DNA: TGCGCCAGCAGAGGCGGGGGGGCTGGGGAGACCCAGTACTTC.